The clone carrying this TCR beta chain was counted ten times or more. The antigen remains undetermined. The data derive from a study of T-cell memory formation after mild COVID-19. Overall study findings and caveats: Day 15 to 85 contracting clones showed balanced CD4/CD8; day 15 to 37 expanders favored CD4+.

TCRdb ran MiXCR on the 5' RACE reads and lists one entry per CDR3 protein. The profile shows about 210,000 distinct CDR3 sequences, 27% of them singletons. Germline loops: CDR1 SSHAT, CDR2 FNYEAQ (reference sequence). V was shortened by 4 bases and J by 6 bases, with 19 bases between the two germline ends. This CDR3 spans 16 amino acids. The sequence was obtained from an adult woman who had mild COVID-19 (a few samples of this study predate the infection). Cell type and time point are not known. Sequenced material: PBMCs or a T cell subset sorted from them (not recorded which). This rearrangement joins TRBV7-7 to TRBJ2-1, with D possibly being TRBD1 or TRBD2 (6 bases each). Written as DNA, the CDR3 is TGTGCCAGCAGCTCAGGGAGGACAGTCGAGGGCAATGAGCAGTTCTTC. Protein: CASSSGRTVEGNEQFF.